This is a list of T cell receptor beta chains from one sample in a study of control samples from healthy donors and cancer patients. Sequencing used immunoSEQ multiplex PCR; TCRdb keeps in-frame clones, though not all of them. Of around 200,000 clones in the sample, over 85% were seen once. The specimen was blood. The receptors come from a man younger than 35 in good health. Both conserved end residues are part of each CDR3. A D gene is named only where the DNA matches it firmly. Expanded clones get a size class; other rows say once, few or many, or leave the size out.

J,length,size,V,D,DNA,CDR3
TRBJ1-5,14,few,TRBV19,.,TGTGCCAGTAGTTTTTCGGATAGCAATCAGCCCCAGCATTTT,CASSFSDSNQPQHF
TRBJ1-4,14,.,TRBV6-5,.,TGTGCCAGCAGGGGGACCTTAACTAATGAAAAACTGTTTTTT,CASRGTLTNEKLFF
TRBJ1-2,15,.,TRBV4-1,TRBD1,TGCGCCAGCAGCCAAGCCGGGACAGGGGGATCTGGCTACACCTTC,CASSQAGTGGSGYTF
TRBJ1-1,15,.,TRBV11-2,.,TGTGCCAGCAGCTTAGTGTCTCGGGCAGCGAGTGAAGCTTTCTTT,CASSLVSRAASEAFF
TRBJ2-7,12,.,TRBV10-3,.,TGTGCCATCAGTAGAAACGAAGGAGAGCAGTACTTC,CAISRNEGEQYF
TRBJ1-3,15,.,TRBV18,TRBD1,TGTGCCAGCTCAACCGGGACAGTCTCTGGAAACACCATATATTTT,CASSTGTVSGNTIYF
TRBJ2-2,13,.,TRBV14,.,TGTGCCAGCAGCCTCTATAACACCGGGGAGCTGTTTTTT,CASSLYNTGELFF
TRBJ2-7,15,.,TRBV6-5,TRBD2,TGTGCCAGCAGTTTCTATAGCGGGGGGTCCGCCGAGCAGTACTTC,CASSFYSGGSAEQYF
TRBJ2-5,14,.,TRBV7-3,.,TGTGCCAGCAGCTTATCGAGGGGAAGCGAGACCCAGTACTTC,CASSLSRGSETQYF
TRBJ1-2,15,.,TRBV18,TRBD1,TGTGCCAGCTCACCTATACAGGGGGCGGGCGAGGGGCTCACCTTC,CASSPIQGAGEGLTF
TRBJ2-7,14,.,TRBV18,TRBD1,TGTGCCAGCTCGCCTACAGGGGCCCCCGGCGAGCAGTACTTC,CASSPTGAPGEQYF
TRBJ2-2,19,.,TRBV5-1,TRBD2,TGCGCCAGCAGCGAATTATCGCGGACTAGCGGAGCGAACACCGGGGAGCTGTTTTTT,CASSELSRTSGANTGELFF
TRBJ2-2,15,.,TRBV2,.,TGTGCCAGTAAGGAGGTATGGGTGGACACCGGGGAGCTGTTTTTT,CASKEVWVDTGELFF
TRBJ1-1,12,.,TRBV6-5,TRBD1,TGTGCCATAGGACAGGGGTTTTCTGAAGCTTTCTTT,CAIGQGFSEAFF
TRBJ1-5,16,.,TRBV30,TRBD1,TGTGCCTGGAGTGCGACGGACAGGGGTTTAATTGAGCCCCAGCATTTT,CAWSATDRGLIEPQHF
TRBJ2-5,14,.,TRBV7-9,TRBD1,TGTGCCAGCAGCATGGGACAGTTGGGAGAGACCCAGTACTTC,CASSMGQLGETQYF
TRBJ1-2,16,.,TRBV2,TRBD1,TGTGCCAGCAGTGAAAGGACAGGGGGCGTGAACTATGGCTACACCTTC,CASSERTGGVNYGYTF